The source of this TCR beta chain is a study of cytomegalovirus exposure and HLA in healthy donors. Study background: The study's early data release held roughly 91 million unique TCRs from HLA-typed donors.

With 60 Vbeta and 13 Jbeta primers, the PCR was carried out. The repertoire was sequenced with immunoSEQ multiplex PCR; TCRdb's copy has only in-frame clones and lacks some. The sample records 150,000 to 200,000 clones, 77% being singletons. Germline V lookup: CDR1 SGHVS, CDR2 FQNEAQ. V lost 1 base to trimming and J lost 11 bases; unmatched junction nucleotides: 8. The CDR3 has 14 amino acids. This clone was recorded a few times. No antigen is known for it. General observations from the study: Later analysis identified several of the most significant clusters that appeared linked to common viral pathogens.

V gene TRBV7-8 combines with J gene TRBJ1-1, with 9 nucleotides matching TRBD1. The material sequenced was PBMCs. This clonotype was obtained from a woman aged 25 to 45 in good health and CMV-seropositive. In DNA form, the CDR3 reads TGTGCCAGCAGCTTAGGTGGGACAGGGTTGTTGGCTTTCTTT. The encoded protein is CASSLGGTGLLAFF.